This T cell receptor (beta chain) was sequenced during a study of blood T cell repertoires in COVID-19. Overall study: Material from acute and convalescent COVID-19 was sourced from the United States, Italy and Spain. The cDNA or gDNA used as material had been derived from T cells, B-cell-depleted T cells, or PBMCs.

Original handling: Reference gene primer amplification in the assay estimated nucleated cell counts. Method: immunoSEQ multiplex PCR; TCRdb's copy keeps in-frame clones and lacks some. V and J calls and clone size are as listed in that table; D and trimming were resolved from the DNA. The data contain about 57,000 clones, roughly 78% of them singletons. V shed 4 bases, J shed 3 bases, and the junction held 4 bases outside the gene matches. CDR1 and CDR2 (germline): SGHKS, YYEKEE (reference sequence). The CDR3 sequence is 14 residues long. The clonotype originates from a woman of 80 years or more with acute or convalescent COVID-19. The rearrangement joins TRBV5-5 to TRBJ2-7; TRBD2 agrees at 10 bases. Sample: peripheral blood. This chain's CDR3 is CASSLGTSVYEQYF. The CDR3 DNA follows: TGTGCCAGCAGCCTAGGGACTAGCGTCTACGAGCAGTACTTC. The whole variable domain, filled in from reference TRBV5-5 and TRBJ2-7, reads DAGVTQSPTHLIKTRGQQVTLRCSPISGHKSVSWYQQVLGQGPQFIFQYYEKEERGRGNFPDRFSARQFPNYSSELNVNALLLGDSALYLCASSLGTSVYEQYFGPGTRLTVT.